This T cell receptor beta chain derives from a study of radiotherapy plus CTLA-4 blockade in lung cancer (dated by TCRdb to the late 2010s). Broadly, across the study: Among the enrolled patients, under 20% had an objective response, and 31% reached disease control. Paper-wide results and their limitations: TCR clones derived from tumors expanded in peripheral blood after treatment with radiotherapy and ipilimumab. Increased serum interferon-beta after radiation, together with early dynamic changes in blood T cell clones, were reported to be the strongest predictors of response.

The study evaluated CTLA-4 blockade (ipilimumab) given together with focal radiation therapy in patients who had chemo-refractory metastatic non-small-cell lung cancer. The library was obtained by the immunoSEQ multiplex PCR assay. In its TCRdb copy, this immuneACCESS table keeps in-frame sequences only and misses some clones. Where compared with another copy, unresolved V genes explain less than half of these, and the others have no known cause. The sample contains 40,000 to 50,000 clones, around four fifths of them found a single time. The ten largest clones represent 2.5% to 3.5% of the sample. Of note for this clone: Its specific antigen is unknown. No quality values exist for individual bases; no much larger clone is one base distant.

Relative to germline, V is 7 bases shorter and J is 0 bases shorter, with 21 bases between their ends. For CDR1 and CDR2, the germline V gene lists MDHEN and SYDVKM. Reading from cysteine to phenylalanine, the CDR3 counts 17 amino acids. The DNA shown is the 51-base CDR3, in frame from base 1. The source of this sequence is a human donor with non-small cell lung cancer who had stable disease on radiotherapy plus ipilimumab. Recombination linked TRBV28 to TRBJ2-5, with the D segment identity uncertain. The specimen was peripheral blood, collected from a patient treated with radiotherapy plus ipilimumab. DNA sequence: TGTGCCAGCAACCTAGGTACGGATGATTTGTACCAAGAGACCCAGTACTTC. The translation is CASNLGTDDLYQETQYF. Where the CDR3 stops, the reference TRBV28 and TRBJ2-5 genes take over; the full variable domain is DVKVTQSSRYLVKRTGEKVFLECVQDMDHENMFWYRQDPGLGLRLIYFSYDVKMKEKGDIPEGYSVSREKKERFSLILESASTNQTSMYLCASNLGTDDLYQETQYFGPGTRLLVL.